The 31 T cell receptor beta chains in this list originate from one sample, sequenced in a study of chemoradiotherapy in HPV16-positive cancers. Produced via immunoSEQ multiplex PCR; TCRdb's table is partial and in-frame only. Of fewer than 6,500 clones in the sample, roughly 83% were seen once. This sample comprised tumor tissue, obtained from a patient who underwent chemoradiotherapy. All receptors come from a human donor with HPV-associated anogenital cancer.

V gene TRBV25-1 combines with J gene TRBJ1-3; 8 bases match TRBD1. The junction had 3 bases not matched to a gene; V was cut back by 6 bases and J by 2 bases. The CDR3 consists of 14 residues. Germline-derived CDR1 and CDR2 are MGHDK and SYGVNS. CDR3 residues: CASSIQGAGNTIYF. The CDR3, as DNA: TGTGCCAGCAGCATACAGGGGGCTGGAAACACCATATATTTT.

CDR3: CASSTRPGDQETQYF. CDR3 in DNA: TGTGCCAGCAGCACACGTCCAGGCGATCAAGAGACCCAGTACTTC. The V and J genes are TRBV9 and TRBJ2-5; the D is unclear. The CDR3 is 15 residues long. Germline V gene sequence: CDR1 SGDLS, CDR2 YYNGEE. V lost 4 bases and J 2 bases, leaving 15 bases between the germline ends.

The gene calls are TRBV6-1 and TRBJ1-6; D is unclear. The CDR3 totals 15 residues. Germline V CDR1 and CDR2: MNHNS, SASEGT. V was clipped by 5 bases and J by 1 base, with 9 bases between them. CDR3 residues: CASSQQESYNSPLHF. CDR3 coding DNA: TGTGCCAGCAGTCAGCAGGAGTCCTATAATTCACCCCTCCACTTT.

V gene TRBV5-5 combines with J gene TRBJ1-6, with D tentatively TRBD1 (6 bases). The germline gives CDR1 SGHKS, CDR2 YYEKEE (reference sequence). The CDR3 runs to 14 residues. V lost 0 bases and J 10 bases, leaving 11 bases between the germline ends. The CDR3 here is CASSLAGGRSPLHF. The CDR3 bases are TGTGCCAGCAGCTTGGCGGGGGGCAGGTCACCCCTCCACTTT.

J is TRBJ2-7 and V is TRBV27; 7 nucleotides line up with TRBD2. This CDR3 spans 14 amino acids. V trimming: 3 bases; J trimming: 3 bases; junction bases outside the gene matches: 5. Germline V gene data show CDR1 as MNHEY and CDR2 as SMNVEV (reference sequence). DNA for the CDR3: TGTGCCAGCAGTTTGTCTAGCGGAAACTACGAGCAGTACTTC. This gives the protein CASSLSSGNYEQYF.

This rearrangement joins TRBV7-3 to TRBJ1-1; D might be TRBD1 (5 bases). Trimming cost V 5 bases and J 5 bases, with 15 bases left between them. The length of the CDR3 is 14 residues. Germline-derived CDR1 and CDR2 are SGHTA and FQGTGA. CDR3 in DNA: TGTGCCAGCAGCCCCCGGGACTCCCAGACTGAAGCTTTCTTT. Its protein is CASSPRDSQTEAFF.

The chain recombines TRBV10-2 with TRBJ2-4, with TRBD1 matching 8 bases. The CDR3 contains 13 residues. The germline gives CDR1 WSHSY, CDR2 SAAADI. After removal of 0 bases from V and 8 bases from J, the junction contained 0 bases not matched to a gene. CDR3 in amino acids: CASSESRGHIQYF. Written as DNA, the CDR3 is TGCGCCAGCAGTGAGTCCAGGGGGCACATTCAGTACTTC.

The gene calls are TRBV5-5 and TRBJ1-6; 9 positions match TRBD1. Unmatched junction bases numbered 11, after V lost 0 bases and J lost 10 bases. The germline CDR1 and CDR2 sequences are SGHKS and YYEKEE (reference sequence). The CDR3 is 17 residues long. CDR3 residues: CASSLAVPGTGNSPLHF. CDR3 in DNA: TGTGCCAGCAGCTTGGCCGTCCCCGGGACAGGGAACTCACCCCTCCACTTT.

The genes are TRBV28 and TRBJ1-2; a weak D match, TRBD1 (6 bases). CDR3 size: 12 residues. V was pared by 2 bases and J by 6 bases, with 7 bases between. In germline, CDR1 is MDHEN, CDR2 SYDVKM. The CDR3 loop is CASSLAGDGYTF. For the CDR3, the DNA is TGTGCCAGCAGTTTAGCAGGGGATGGCTACACCTTC.

The chain links TRBV19 to TRBJ2-2, with 9 bases lining up with TRBD1. Germline CDR1 reads LNHDA; CDR2 reads SQIVND (reference sequence). The CDR3 has 15 amino acids. Losses at the gene ends were 6 bases for V and 1 base for J; bases not matched to a gene: 3. In nucleotides, the CDR3 is TGTGCCAGTAGGCGGGACAGGGTGAACACCGGGGAGCTGTTTTTT. Amino acids: CASRRDRVNTGELFF.

The chain has TRBV4-1 and TRBJ1-5, with D perhaps matching TRBD1 (5 bases). The germline gives CDR1 MGHRA, CDR2 YSYEKL. Deletions cut 4 bases from V and 7 bases from J, with 14 bases between. CDR3 length: 14 amino acids. In DNA form, the CDR3 reads TGCGCCAGCAGCCCTCAGACGGGGACCCAGCCCCAGCATTTT. As protein: CASSPQTGTQPQHF.

The rearrangement links TRBV15 to TRBJ1-6, with TRBD1 matching over 10 bases. Germline CDR1 and CDR2: LNHNV and YYDKDF (reference sequence). The length of the CDR3 is 14 residues. The junction had 0 bases not matched to a gene; V was cut back by 3 bases and J by 7 bases. CDR3: CATSRTGGNSPLHF. The CDR3 bases are TGTGCCACCAGCAGGACAGGGGGCAATTCACCCCTCCACTTT.

The rearrangement links TRBV30 to TRBJ1-3, with 10 bases matching TRBD1. This CDR3 spans 17 amino acids. Germline CDR1 reads GTSNPN; CDR2 reads SVGIG (reference sequence). The V segment lost 3 bases and the J segment 0 bases; nucleotides outside the gene matches: 8. CDR3 coding DNA: TGTGCCTGGAGCACGGGACAGGGGACGAGCTCTGGAAACACCATATATTTT. It codes for CAWSTGQGTSSGNTIYF.

The chain employs TRBV5-4 and TRBJ2-3; D remains unclear. This CDR3 has 15 residues. Looked up from germline, CDR1 is SGHNT and CDR2 is YYREEE (reference sequence). The ends were cut back, 1 base at V and 1 base at J, with 10 bases in the middle. CDR3: CASSLPEFGTDTQYF. In DNA, the CDR3 is TGTGCCAGCAGCTTGCCGGAGTTTGGCACAGATACGCAGTATTTT. Filled out from reference TRBV5-4 and TRBJ2-3, the complete variable domain reads ETGVTQSPTHLIKTRGQQVTLRCSSQSGHNTVSWYQQALGQGPQFIFQYYREEENGRGNFPPRFSGLQFPNYSSELNVNALELDDSALYLCASSLPEFGTDTQYFGPGTRLTVL.

The V gene is TRBV5-1, the J gene TRBJ1-1; 7 bases align to TRBD1. This CDR3 has 14 residues. Germline CDR1 is SGHRS and CDR2 is YFSETQ. V lost 4 bases, J lost 6 bases, and 9 bases stayed unmatched. The CDR3 reads CASSDQGGRAEAFF. The DNA for the CDR3 is TGCGCCAGCAGCGATCAGGGGGGGAGAGCTGAAGCTTTCTTT. Drawing the rest from reference TRBV5-1 and TRBJ1-1, the complete variable domain is KAGVTQTPRYLIKTRGQQVTLSCSPISGHRSVSWYQQTPGQGLQFLFEYFSETQRNKGNFPGRFSGRQFSNSRSEMNVSTLELGDSALYLCASSDQGGRAEAFFGQGTRLTVV.

This chain connects TRBV5-6 to TRBJ1-2, with a possible D match to TRBD1 (5 bases). This CDR3 is built from 15 residues. CDR1 SGHDT and CDR2 YYEEEE come from the germline V gene. The V end lost 4 bases, the J end lost 0 bases, and 13 bases lay between the germline ends. This CDR3 reads CASSALDTANYGYTF. Written as DNA, the CDR3 is TGTGCCAGCAGCGCCCTGGACACAGCTAACTATGGCTACACCTTC.

V and J are TRBV9 and TRBJ1-4; 8 bases agree with TRBD1. The V and J ends lost 4 bases and 8 bases, in that order; junction bases with no gene match: 7. There are 14 residues in the CDR3. The germline gives CDR1 SGDLS, CDR2 YYNGEE. As DNA, the CDR3 is TGTGCCAGCAGCCAGTCGCAGGGGGCAGAAAAACTGTTTTTT. Amino acids: CASSQSQGAEKLFF. Based on the CDR3 plus reference TRBV9 and TRBJ1-4, the full variable domain is DSGVTQTPKHLITATGQRVTLRCSPRSGDLSVYWYQQSLDQGLQFLIQYYNGEERAKGNILERFSAQQFPDLHSELNLSSLELGDSALYFCASSQSQGAEKLFFGSGTQLSVL.

This chain connects TRBV15 to TRBJ2-1, with 13 positions matching TRBD2. After removal of 3 bases from V and 7 bases from J, the junction contained 15 bases not matched to a gene. The CDR3 has 19 residues. In germline, CDR1 is LNHNV, CDR2 YYDKDF (reference sequence). The chain's CDR3 is CATSSEGQDGLAGVNEQFF. The CDR3 DNA follows: TGTGCCACCAGCAGCGAGGGCCAGGATGGACTAGCGGGAGTGAATGAGCAGTTCTTC.

The rearrangement links TRBV10-3 to TRBJ2-7, with a weak D call TRBD1 (6 bases). Germline V CDR1 and CDR2: ENHRY, SYGVKD. V shed 8 bases and J shed 3 bases, with 14 bases lying between them. The CDR3 loop spans 13 amino acids. The CDR3 reads CAIAHRAGYEQYF. The CDR3 nucleotides read TGTGCCATCGCCCACAGGGCTGGCTACGAGCAGTACTTC.

This clone was observed a few times. The J gene is TRBJ2-1, the V gene TRBV2; D is possibly TRBD2 (5 bases). The germline V gene has CDR1 SNHLY and CDR2 FYNNEI. The CDR3 runs 10 residues. CDR3 loop: CVERENEQFF. The CDR3 DNA reads TGTGTCGAACGGGAAAATGAGCAGTTCTTC.

The rearrangement uses TRBV7-8 and TRBJ1-2; TRBD1 matches 12 bases. Germline loops: CDR1 SGHVS, CDR2 FQNEAQ. The CDR3 length is 16 residues. V shed 0 bases, J shed 2 bases, and the junction held 1 base outside the gene matches. Here the CDR3 reads CASSLAGQGANYGYTF. The CDR3 nucleotides are TGTGCCAGCAGCTTAGCGGGACAGGGGGCAAACTATGGCTACACCTTC.

The chain uses TRBV28 and TRBJ1-2; D perhaps matches TRBD1 (5 bases). The CDR3 consists of 14 residues. Germline-derived CDR1 and CDR2 are MDHEN and SYDVKM. V gave up 2 bases and J gave up 8 bases, with 15 bases separating them. The CDR3 DNA follows: TGTGCCAGCAGTTTAGTCACGGGAGGGGTGGGCTACACCTTC. This sequence encodes CASSLVTGGVGYTF.

The V gene is TRBV6-6, the J gene TRBJ1-1; unclear D gene. V lost 10 bases and J 1 base, leaving 13 bases between the germline ends. This CDR3 region has 13 residues. CDR1 and CDR2 from the germline V gene are MNHNY and SVGAGI (reference sequence). The CDR3 DNA reads TGTGCCACCTCGACAAATGAGAACACTGAAGCTTTCTTT. This sequence encodes CATSTNENTEAFF.

This clone has a single count. The chain is built from TRBV14 and TRBJ2-7, with D uncertain. Trimming cost V 4 bases and J 2 bases, with 6 bases left between them. The CDR3 has 12 amino acids. CDR1 is SGHDN, CDR2 FVKESK, per germline. The CDR3 sequence: CASSPTPYEQYF. The CDR3 nucleotides read TGTGCCAGCAGCCCCACACCCTACGAGCAGTACTTC. The full variable domain, completed using reference TRBV14 and TRBJ2-7, is EAGVTQFPSHSVIEKGQTVTLRCDPISGHDNLYWYRRVMGKEIKFLLHFVKESKQDESGMPNNRFLAERTGGTYSTLKVQPAELEDSGVYFCASSPTPYEQYFGPGTRLTVT.

V gene TRBV6-5 combines with J gene TRBJ2-1, with 7 bases aligning to TRBD2. The CDR3 contains 14 residues. The ends lost 4 bases at V and 3 bases at J; junction bases unmatched: 3. CDR1 is MNHEY and CDR2 is SVGAGI in the germline V gene. The CDR3 DNA sequence: TGTGCCAGCAGTTGGGAGGGCCTCTACAATGAGCAGTTCTTC. Translation gives CASSWEGLYNEQFF.

The rearrangement joins TRBV21-1 to TRBJ2-1. TRBV21-1 is reported as a pseudogene. This CDR3 comprises 15 residues. The CDR3 protein is CASSKGSKGRHEQFF. CDR3 DNA sequence: TGTGCCAGCAGCAAAGGGTCAAAGGGCCGCCATGAGCAGTTCTTC.

The V and J genes are TRBV18 and TRBJ1-5; possible D gene TRBD1, 5 bases. The CDR3 has 14 amino acids. The V end lost 1 base, the J end lost 7 bases, and 11 bases lay between the germline ends. Germline CDR1 KGHSH, CDR2 LQKENI. The chain's CDR3 is CASSPRGEGQPQHF. In DNA form, the CDR3 reads TGTGCCAGCTCACCACGAGGGGAAGGGCAGCCCCAGCATTTT.

The chain carries TRBV12-5 and TRBJ2-7; TRBD1 might be the D (5 bases). In germline, CDR1 is LGHNT, CDR2 FRNRAP. The CDR3 is 18 residues long. Trimming pared 2 bases from V and 1 base from J, leaving 21 bases between. CDR3 in amino acids: CASGLRVTEQHHSYEQYF. The CDR3 DNA reads TGTGCTAGTGGTTTGAGGGTGACAGAACAACATCATTCCTACGAGCAGTACTTC.

This clone occurred once. The gene calls are TRBV19 and TRBJ1-6; TRBD1 matches at 7 bases. The CDR3 sequence is 14 residues long. V was pared by 11 bases and J by 8 bases, with 12 bases of the junction left unmatched. Germline-derived CDR1 and CDR2 are LNHDA and SQIVND (reference sequence). The CDR3 loop is CAVGERGRDSPLHF. The CDR3 DNA reads TGTGCCGTTGGCGAAAGGGGGCGTGATTCACCCCTCCACTTT.

The chain is built from TRBV28 and TRBJ2-7; 7 bases are shared with TRBD1. This CDR3 is 12 amino acids long. The ends lost 6 bases at V and 9 bases at J; junction bases unmatched: 8. Germline-derived CDR1 and CDR2 are MDHEN and SYDVKM. CDR3 residues: CASSTQGLGQYF. Here the CDR3 DNA reads TGTGCCAGCAGCACACAGGGGTTGGGGCAGTACTTC.

V usage is TRBV6-6 and J usage is TRBJ2-2; D is tentatively TRBD1 or TRBD2 (6 bases each). With 5 bases removed from V and 4 bases from J, the gap between germline ends came to 17 bases. Germline values: CDR1 MNHNY, CDR2 SVGAGI (reference sequence). This CDR3 has 16 residues. The CDR3 here is CASSSSGAVGTGELFF. DNA for the CDR3: TGTGCCAGCAGTAGTTCGGGGGCAGTTGGCACCGGGGAGCTGTTTTTT.